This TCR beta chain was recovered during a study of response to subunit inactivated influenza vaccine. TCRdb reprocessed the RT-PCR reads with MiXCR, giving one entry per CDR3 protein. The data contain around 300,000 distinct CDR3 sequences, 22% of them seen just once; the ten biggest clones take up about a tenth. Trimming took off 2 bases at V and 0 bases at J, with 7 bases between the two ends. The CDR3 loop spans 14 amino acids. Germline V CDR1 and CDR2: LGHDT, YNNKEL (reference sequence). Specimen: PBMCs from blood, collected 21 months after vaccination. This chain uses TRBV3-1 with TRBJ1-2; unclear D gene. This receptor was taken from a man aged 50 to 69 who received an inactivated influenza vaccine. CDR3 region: CASSQIGPNYGYTF. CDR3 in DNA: TGTGCCAGCAGCCAAATAGGACCTAACTATGGCTACACCTTC.